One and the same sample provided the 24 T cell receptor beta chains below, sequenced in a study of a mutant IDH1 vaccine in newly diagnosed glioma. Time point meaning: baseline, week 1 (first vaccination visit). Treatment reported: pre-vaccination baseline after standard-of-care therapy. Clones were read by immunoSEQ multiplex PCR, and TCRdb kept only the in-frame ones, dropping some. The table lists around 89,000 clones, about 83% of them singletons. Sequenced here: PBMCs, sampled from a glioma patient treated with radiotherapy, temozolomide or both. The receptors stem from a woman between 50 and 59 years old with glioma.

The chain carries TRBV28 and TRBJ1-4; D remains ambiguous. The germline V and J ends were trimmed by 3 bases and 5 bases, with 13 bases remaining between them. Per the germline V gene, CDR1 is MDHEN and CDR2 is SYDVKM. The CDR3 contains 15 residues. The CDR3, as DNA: TGTGCCAGCAGTTTTTGGGCCAGTGAGAATGAAAAACTGTTTTTT. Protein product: CASSFWASENEKLFF.

The CDR3, as DNA: TGCGCCAGCAGCTCGAGGGACAGCTCGAACACTGAAGCTTTCTTT. It yields the protein CASSSRDSSNTEAFF. The chain recombines TRBV5-1 with TRBJ1-1; 7 bases align to TRBD1. The germline gives CDR1 SGHRS, CDR2 YFSETQ. The length of the CDR3 is 15 residues. The V segment lost 3 bases and the J segment 1 base; nucleotides outside the gene matches: 6.

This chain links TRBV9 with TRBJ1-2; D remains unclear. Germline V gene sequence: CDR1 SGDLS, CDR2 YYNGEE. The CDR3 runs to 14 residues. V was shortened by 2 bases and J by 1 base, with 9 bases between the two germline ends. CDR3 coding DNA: TGTGCCAGCAGCGTGCGGGAGATTAACTATGGCTACACCTTC. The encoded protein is CASSVREINYGYTF.

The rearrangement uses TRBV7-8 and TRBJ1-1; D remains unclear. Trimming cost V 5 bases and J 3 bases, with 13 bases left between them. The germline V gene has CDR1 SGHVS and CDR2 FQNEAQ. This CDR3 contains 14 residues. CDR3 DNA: TGTGCCAGCAGCAAACTCTCCAGAGACACTGAAGCTTTCTTT. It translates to CASSKLSRDTEAFF.

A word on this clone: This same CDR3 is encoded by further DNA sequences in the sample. CDR3 sequence (DNA): TGCAGCGTAGAGGGGGAGACCCAGTACTTC. Protein product: CSVEGETQYF. The rearrangement links TRBV29-1 to TRBJ2-5; D may be TRBD1 or TRBD2 (5 bases each). This CDR3 has 10 residues. Germline CDR1 reads SQVTM; CDR2 reads ANQGSEA. Trimming took off 6 bases at V and 5 bases at J, with 7 bases between the two ends.

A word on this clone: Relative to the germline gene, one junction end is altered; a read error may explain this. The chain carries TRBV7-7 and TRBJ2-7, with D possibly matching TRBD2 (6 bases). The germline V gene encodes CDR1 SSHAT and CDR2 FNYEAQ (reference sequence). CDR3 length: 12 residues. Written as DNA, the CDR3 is TGTGCTAGCAGCCCAGGAGGGTACGAGCAGTACTTC. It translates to CASSPGGYEQYF.

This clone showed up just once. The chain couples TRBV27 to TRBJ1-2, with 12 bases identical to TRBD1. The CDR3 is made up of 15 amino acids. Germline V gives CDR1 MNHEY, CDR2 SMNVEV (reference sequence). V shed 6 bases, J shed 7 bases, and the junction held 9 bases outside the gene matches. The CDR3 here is CASRVRGQGAFGYTF. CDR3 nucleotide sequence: TGTGCCAGCAGAGTTAGGGGACAGGGGGCTTTTGGCTACACCTTC.

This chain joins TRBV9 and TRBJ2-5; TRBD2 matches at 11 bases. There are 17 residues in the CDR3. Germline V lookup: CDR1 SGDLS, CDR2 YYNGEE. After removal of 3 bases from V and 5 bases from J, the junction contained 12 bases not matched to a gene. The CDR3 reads CASSAGLSSGGRETQYF. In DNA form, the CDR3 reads TGTGCCAGCAGCGCGGGGCTGTCTAGCGGGGGGAGGGAGACCCAGTACTTC.

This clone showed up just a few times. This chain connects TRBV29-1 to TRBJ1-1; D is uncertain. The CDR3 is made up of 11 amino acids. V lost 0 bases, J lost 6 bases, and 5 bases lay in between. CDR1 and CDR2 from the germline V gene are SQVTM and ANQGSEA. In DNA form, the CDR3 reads TGCAGCGTTGAAGATCCCCCTGAAGCTTTCTTT. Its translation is CSVEDPPEAFF.

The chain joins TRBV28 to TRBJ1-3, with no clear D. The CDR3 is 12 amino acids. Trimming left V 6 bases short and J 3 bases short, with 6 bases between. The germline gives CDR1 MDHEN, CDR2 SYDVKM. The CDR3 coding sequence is TGTGCCAGCAGCCTCGTTGGAAACACCATATATTTT. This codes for CASSLVGNTIYF.

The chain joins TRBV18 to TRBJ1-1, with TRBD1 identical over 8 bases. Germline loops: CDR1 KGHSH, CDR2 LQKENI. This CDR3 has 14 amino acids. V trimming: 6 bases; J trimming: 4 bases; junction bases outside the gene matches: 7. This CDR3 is CASSHTGGATEAFF. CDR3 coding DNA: TGTGCCAGCTCGCACACAGGGGGGGCCACTGAAGCTTTCTTT.

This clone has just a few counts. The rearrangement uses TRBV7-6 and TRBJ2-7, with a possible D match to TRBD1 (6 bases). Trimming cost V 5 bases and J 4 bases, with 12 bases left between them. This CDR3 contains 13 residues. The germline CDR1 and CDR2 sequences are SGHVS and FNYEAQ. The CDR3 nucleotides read TGTGCCAGCAGCCACAGGGAACTTTACGAGCAGTACTTC. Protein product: CASSHRELYEQYF.

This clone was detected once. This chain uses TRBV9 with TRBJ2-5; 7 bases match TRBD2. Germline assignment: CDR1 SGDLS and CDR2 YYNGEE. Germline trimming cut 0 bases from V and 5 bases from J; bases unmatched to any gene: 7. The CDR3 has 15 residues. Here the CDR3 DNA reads TGTGCCAGCAGCGTAGGGGTCGCGGGGGAGGAGACCCAGTACTTC. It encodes CASSVGVAGEETQYF.

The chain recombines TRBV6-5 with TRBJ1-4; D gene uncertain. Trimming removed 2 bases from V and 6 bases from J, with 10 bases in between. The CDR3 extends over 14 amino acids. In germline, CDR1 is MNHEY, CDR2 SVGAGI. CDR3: CASSYGREHEKLFF. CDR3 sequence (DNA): TGTGCCAGCAGTTACGGACGGGAACATGAAAAACTGTTTTTT.

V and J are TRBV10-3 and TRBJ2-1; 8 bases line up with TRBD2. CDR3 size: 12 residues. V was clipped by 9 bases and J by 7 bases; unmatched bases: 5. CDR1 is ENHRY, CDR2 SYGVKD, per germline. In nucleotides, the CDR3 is TGTGCCATTACTAGCGGTGGGAATGAGCAGTTCTTC. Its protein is CAITSGGNEQFF.

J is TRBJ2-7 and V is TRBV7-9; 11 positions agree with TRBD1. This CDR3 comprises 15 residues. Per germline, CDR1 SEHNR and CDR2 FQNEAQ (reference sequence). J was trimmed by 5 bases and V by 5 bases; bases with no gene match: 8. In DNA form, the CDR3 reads TGTGCCAGCAGCACCCCCGGGACAGGGGGTGACGAGCAGTACTTC. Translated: CASSTPGTGGDEQYF.

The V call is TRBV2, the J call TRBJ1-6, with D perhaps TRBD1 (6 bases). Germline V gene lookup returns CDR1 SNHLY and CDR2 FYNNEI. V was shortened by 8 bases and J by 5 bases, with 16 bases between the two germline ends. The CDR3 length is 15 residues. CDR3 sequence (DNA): TGTGCCAGCCTCGCTGACAGGACAGATAATTCACCCCTCCACTTT. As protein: CASLADRTDNSPLHF.

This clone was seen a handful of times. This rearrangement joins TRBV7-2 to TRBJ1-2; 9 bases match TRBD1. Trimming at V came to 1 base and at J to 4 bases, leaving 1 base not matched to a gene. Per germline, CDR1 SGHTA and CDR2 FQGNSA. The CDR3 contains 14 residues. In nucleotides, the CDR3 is TGTGCCAGCAGCTTAGAGACAGGGGGCTATGGCTACACCTTC. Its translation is CASSLETGGYGYTF.

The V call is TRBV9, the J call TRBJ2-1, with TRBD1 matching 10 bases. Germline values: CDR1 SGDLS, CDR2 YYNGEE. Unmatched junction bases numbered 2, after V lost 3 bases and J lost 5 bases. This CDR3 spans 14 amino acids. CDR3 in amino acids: CASSGGQGHNEQFF. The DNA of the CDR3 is TGTGCCAGCAGCGGGGGACAGGGGCACAATGAGCAGTTCTTC.

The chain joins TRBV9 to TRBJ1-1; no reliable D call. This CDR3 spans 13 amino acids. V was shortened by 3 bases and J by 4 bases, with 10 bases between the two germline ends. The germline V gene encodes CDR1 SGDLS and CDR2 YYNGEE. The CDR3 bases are TGTGCCAGCAGCGGAGGACTGCTCACTGAAGCTTTCTTT. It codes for CASSGGLLTEAFF.

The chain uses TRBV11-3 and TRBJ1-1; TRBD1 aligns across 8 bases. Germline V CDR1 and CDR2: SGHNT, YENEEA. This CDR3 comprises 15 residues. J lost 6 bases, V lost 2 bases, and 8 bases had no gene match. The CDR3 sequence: CASSLRDRMGAEAFF. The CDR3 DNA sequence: TGTGCCAGCAGCTTAAGGGACAGGATGGGAGCTGAAGCTTTCTTT.

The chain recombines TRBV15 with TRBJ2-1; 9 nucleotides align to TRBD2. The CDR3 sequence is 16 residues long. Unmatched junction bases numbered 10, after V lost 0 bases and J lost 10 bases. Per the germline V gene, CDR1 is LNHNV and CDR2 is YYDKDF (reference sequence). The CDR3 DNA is TGTGCCACCAGCAGAGATCGGGCGGGAGGGGTTCGCGAGCAGTTCTTC. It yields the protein CATSRDRAGGVREQFF.

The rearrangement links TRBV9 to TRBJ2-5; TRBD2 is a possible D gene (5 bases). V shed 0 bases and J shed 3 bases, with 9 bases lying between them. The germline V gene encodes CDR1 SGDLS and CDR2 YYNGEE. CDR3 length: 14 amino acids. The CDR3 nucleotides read TGTGCCAGCAGCGTAGGTTCCGGGAAAGAGACCCAGTACTTC. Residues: CASSVGSGKETQYF.

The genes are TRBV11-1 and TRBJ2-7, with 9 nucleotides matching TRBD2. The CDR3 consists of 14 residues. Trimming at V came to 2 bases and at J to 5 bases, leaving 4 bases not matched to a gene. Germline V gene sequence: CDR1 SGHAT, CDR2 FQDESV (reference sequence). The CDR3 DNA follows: TGTGCCAGCAGCTTACCTAGCGGGGCCCACGAGCAGTACTTC. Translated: CASSLPSGAHEQYF.